The 2 T cell receptor beta chains presented below share a single source sample, sequenced in a study of response to subunit inactivated influenza vaccine. TCRdb itself ran the RT-PCR reads through MiXCR, one entry per CDR3 protein. The sample contains 500,000 to 700,000 distinct CDR3 sequences, roughly 25% of which appear only once. These data were likewise used in another study, on T cells expressing NK-cell markers. From that study: The TCR beta cDNA came from 5'RACE template switching with UMIs.

Material: CD4+ T cells sorted from PBMCs, obtained 11 to 12 days after vaccination. These receptors were taken from a man over 45 who received an inactivated influenza vaccine.

This clonotype has more than one count but fewer than ten. The rearrangement uses TRBV18 and TRBJ1-4; 11 nucleotides line up with TRBD1. V lost 8 bases to trimming and J lost 7 bases; unmatched junction nucleotides: 3. Germline CDR1 KGHSH, CDR2 LQKENI. CDR3 length: 13 amino acids. DNA of the CDR3: TGTGCCAGCACCGGGACAGGGGGTGAAAAACTGTTTTTT. Translated: CASTGTGGEKLFF.

Details on this clonotype: One junction end does not reproduce the germline sequence, and a read error may be involved. The chain employs TRBV28 and TRBJ2-7; no clear D. The CDR3 contains 12 residues. Germline assignment: CDR1 MDHEN and CDR2 SYDVKM. CDR3: CGSSPPAYEQYF. The CDR3 DNA is TGTGGCAGCAGCCCCCCGGCCTACGAGCAGTACTTC.